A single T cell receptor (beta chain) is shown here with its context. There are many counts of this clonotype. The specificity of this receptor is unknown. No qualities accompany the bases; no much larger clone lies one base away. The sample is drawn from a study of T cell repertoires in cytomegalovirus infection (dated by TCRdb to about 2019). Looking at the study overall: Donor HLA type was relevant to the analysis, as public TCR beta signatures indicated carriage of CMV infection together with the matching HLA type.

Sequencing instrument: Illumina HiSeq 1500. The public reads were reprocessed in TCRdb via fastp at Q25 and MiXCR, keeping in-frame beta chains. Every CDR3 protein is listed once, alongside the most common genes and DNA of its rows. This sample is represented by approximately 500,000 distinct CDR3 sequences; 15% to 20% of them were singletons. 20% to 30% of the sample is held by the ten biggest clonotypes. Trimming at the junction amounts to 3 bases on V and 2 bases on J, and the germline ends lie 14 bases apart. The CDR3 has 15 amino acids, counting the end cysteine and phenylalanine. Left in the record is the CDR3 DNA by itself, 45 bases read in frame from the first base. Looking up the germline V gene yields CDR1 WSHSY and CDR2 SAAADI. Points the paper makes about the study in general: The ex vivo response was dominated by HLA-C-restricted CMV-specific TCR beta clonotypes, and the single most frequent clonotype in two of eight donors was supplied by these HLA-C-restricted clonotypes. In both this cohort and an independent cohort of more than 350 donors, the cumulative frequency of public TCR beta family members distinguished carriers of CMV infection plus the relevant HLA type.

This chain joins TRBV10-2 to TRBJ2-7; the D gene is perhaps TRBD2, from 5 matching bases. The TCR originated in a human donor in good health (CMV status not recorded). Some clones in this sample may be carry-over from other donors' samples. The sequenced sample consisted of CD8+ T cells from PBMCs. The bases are TGCGCCAGCAGTGACTCAACCGGGATACCCTACGAGCAGTACTTC. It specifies CASSDSTGIPYEQYF.